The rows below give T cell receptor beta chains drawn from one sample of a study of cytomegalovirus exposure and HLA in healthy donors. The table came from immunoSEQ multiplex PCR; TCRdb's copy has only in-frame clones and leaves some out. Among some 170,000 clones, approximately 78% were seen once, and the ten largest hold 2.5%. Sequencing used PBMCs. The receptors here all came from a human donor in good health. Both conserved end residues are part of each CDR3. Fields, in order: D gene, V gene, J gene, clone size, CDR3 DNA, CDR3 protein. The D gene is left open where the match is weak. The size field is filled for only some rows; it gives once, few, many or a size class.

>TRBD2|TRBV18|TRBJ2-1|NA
TGTGCCAGCTCACCAGGAACGGGGGGACACAATGAGCAGTTCTTC
CASSPGTGGHNEQFF
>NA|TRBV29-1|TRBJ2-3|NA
TGCAGCGTTGAGGACAGACCTTGGACAGATACGCAGTATTTT
CSVEDRPWTDTQYF
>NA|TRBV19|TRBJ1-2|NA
TGTGCCAGTAGTATGGACACTCACTATGGCTACACCTTC
CASSMDTHYGYTF
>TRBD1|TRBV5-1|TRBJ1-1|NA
TGCGCCAGCAGCTCTGGACAGGGGAACACTGAAGCTTTCTTT
CASSSGQGNTEAFF
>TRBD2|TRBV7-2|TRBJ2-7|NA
TGTGCCAGCAGCGTAACTAGCGGGGGATACGAGCAGTACTTC
CASSVTSGGYEQYF
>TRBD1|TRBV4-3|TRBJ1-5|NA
TGCGCCAGCAGCGAGGACAGGGGTGGCAATCAGCCCCAGCATTTT
CASSEDRGGNQPQHF
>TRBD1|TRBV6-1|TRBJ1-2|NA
TGTGCCAGCAGTGGCGACGGGACAGCCTATGGCTACACCTTC
CASSGDGTAYGYTF
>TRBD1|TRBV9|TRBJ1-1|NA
TGTGCCAGCAGCCCCAGACAGGGGGCGGTCACTGAAGCTTTCTTT
CASSPRQGAVTEAFF
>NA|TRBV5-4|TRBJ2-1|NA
TGTGCCAGCAGCGACCAGGGTTGGTACAATGAGCAGTTCTTC
CASSDQGWYNEQFF
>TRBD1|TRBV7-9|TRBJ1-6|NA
TGTGCCAGCAGCCGACTTACAGGGGGCAATTCACCCCTCCACTTT
CASSRLTGGNSPLHF
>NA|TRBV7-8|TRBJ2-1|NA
TGTGCCAGCAGCTTAGTTCGGTTTCGACACCGACGGGGCAATGAGCAGTTCTTC
CASSLVRFRHRRGNEQFF
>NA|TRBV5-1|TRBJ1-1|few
TGCGCCAGCAGCTTAGCGGGGGGGGGCACTGAAGCTTTCTTT
CASSLAGGGTEAFF
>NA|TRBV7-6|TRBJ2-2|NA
TGTGCCAGCAGCGAGCGGGTAGCGAACACCGGGGAGCTGTTTTTT
CASSERVANTGELFF
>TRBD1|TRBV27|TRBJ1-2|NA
TGTGCCAGCAGTTTATCGATAACAGGGGGCTATGGCTACACCTTC
CASSLSITGGYGYTF
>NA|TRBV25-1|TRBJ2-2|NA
TGTGCCAGCAGTGCAACAGAAATGTTTTTT
CASSATEMFF
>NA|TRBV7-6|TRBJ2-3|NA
TGTGCCAGCAGTATGGACTGGAGCACAGATACGCAGTATTTT
CASSMDWSTDTQYF
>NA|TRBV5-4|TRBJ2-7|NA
TGTGCCAGCAGCTTGGACAGGAAGCAGGAGTACTTC
CASSLDRKQEYF
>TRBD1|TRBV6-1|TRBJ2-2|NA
TGTGCCAGCAGGGGACAGGGGACCGGGGAGCTGTTTTTT
CASRGQGTGELFF
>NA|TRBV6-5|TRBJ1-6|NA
TGTGCCAGCAGTCGACAGAGCTATAATTCACCCCTCCACTTT
CASSRQSYNSPLHF
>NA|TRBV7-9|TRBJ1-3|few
TGTGCCAGCAGCCTGGACAGTCAAAACACCATATATTTT
CASSLDSQNTIYF
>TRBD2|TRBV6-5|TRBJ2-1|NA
TGTGCCAGCTTACCAGCGGGGTCCAATGAGCAGTTCTTC
CASLPAGSNEQFF
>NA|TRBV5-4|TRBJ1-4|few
TGTGCCAGCAGCGCCCCCGACAGCACTAATGAAAAACTGTTTTTT
CASSAPDSTNEKLFF
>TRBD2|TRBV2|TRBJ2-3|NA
TGTGCCAGCAGTGAACTCGGGACTAGATCAGATACGCAGTATTTT
CASSELGTRSDTQYF
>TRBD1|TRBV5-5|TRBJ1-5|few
TGTGCCAGCAGCCGTACAGGGGTCCGCCAGCCCCAGCATTTT
CASSRTGVRQPQHF
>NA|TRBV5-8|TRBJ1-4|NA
TGTGCCAGCAGCTTGGACGGTGAAAAACTGTTTTTT
CASSLDGEKLFF
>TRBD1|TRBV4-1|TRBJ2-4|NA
TGCGCCAGCAGCCACGCCCCGGGACAGACGATTCTAGCCAAAAACATTCAGTACTTC
CASSHAPGQTILAKNIQYF
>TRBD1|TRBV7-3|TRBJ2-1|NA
TGTGCCAGCAGCCTAAGACAGGGGCGGCTCAATGAGCAGTTCTTC
CASSLRQGRLNEQFF